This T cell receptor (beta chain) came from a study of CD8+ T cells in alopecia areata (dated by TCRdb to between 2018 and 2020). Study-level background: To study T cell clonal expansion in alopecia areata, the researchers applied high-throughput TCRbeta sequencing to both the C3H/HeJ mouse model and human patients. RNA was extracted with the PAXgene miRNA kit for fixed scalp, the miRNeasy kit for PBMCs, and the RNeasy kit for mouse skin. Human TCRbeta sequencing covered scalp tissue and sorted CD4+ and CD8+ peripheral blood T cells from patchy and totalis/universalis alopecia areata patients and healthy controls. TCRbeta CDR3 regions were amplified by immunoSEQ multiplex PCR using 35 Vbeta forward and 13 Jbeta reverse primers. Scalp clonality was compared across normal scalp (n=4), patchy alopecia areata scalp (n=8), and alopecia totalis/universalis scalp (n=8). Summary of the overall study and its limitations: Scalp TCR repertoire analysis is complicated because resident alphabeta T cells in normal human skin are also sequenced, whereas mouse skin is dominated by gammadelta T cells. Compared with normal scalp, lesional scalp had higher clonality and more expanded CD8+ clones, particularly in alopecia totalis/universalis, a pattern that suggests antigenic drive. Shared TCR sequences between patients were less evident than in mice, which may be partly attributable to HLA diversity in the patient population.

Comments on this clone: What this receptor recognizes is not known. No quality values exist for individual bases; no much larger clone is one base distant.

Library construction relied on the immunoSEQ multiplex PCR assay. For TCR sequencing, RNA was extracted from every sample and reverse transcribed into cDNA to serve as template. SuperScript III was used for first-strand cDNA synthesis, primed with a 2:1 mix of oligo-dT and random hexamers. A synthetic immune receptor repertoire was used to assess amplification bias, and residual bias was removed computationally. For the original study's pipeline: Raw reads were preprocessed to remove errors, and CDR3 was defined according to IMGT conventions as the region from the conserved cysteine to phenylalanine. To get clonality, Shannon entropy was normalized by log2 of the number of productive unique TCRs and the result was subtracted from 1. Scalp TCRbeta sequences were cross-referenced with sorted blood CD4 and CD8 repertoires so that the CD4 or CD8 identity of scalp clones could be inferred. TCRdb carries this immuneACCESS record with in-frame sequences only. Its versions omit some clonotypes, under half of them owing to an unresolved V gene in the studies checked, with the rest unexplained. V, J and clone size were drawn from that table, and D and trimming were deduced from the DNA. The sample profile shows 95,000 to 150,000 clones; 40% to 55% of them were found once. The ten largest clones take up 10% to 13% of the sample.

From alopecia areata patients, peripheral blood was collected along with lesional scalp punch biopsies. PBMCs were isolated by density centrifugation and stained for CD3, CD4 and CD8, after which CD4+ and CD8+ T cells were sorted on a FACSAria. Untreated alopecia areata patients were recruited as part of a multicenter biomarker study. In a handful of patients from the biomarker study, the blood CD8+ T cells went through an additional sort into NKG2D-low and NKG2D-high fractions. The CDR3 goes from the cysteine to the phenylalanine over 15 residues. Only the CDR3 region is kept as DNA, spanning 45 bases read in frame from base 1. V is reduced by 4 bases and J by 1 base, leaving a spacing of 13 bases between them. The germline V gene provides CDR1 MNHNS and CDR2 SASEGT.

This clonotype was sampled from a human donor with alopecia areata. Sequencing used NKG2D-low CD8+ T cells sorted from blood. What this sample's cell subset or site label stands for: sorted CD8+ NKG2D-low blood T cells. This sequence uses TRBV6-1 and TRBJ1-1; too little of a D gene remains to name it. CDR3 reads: CASSVLLVGNTEAFF. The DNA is TGTGCCAGCAGTGTCCTACTTGTGGGGAACACTGAAGCTTTCTTT.